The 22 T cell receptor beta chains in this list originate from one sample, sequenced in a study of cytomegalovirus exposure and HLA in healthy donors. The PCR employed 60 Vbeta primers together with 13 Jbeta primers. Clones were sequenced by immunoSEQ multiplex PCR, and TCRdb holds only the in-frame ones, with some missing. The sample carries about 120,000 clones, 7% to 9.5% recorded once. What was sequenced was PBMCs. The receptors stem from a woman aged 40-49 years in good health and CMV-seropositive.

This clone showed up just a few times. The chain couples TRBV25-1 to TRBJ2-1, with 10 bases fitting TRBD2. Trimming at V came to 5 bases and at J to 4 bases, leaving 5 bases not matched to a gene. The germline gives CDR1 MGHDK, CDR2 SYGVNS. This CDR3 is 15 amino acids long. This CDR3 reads CASSTASGGYNEQFF. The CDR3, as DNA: TGTGCCAGCAGTACGGCTAGCGGGGGTTACAATGAGCAGTTCTTC.

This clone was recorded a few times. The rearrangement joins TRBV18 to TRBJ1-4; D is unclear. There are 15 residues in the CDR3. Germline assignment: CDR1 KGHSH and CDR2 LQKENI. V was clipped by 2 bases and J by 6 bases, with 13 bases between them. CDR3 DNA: TGTGCCAGCTCACCAGGGAGGCGTCGGGATGAAAAACTGTTTTTT. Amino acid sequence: CASSPGRRRDEKLFF.

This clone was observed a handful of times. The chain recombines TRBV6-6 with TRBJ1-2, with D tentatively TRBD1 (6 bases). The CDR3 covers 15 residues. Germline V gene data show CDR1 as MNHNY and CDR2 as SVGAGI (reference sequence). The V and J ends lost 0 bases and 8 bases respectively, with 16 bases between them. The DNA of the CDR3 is TGTGCCAGCAGTTACTCCTCACCAGGGGCAGGGGGCTACACCTTC. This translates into CASSYSSPGAGGYTF.

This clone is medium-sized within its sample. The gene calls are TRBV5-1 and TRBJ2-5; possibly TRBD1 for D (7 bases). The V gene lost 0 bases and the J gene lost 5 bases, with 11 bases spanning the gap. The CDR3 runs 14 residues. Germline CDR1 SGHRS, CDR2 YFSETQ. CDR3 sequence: CASSLVSGGETQYF. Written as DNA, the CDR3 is TGCGCCAGCAGCTTGGTGTCAGGGGGGGAGACCCAGTACTTC.

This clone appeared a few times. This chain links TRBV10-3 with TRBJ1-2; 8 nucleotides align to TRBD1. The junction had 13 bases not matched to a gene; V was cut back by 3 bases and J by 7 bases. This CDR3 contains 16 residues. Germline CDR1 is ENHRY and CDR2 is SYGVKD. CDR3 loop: CAISDASSHRGGGYTF. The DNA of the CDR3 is TGTGCCATCAGTGACGCGTCCAGCCACAGGGGGGGTGGCTACACCTTC.

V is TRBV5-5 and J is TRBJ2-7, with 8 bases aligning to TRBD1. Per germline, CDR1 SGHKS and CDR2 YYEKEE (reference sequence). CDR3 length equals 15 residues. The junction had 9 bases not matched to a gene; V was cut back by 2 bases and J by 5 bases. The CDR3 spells CASSFFLDRGNEQYF. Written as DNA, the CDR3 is TGTGCCAGCAGCTTTTTCCTTGACAGGGGTAACGAGCAGTACTTC.

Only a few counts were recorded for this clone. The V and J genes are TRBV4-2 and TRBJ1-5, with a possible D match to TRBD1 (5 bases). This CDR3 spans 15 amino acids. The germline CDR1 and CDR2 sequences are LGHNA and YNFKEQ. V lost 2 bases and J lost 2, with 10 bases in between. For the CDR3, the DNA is TGTGCCAGCAGCCAACCTATAGGGGGCAATCAGCCCCAGCATTTT. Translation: CASSQPIGGNQPQHF.

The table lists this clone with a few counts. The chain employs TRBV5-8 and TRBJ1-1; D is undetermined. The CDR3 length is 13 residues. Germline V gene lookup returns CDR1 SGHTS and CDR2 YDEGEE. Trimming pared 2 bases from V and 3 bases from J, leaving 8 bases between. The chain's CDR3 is CASSFGGHTEAFF. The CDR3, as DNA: TGTGCCAGCAGCTTCGGAGGGCACACTGAAGCTTTCTTT. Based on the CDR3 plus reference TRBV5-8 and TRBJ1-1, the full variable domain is EAGVTQSPTHLIKTRGQQATLRCSPISGHTSVYWYQQALGLGLQFLLWYDEGEERNRGNFPPRFSGRQFPNYSSELNVNALELEDSALYLCASSFGGHTEAFFGQGTRLTVV.

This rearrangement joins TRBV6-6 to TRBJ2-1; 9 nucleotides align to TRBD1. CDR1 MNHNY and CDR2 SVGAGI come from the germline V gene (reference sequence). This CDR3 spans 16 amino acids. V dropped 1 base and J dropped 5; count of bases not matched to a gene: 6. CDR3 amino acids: CASSYLGGTGNNEQFF. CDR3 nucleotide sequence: TGTGCCAGCAGTTACTTGGGCGGGACAGGGAACAATGAGCAGTTCTTC.

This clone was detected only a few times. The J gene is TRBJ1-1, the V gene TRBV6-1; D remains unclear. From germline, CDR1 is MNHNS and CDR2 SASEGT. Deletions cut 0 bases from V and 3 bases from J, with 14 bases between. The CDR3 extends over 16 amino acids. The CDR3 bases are TGTGCCAGCAGTGAAGCGGGTTCCCGGCAGGACACTGAAGCTTTCTTT. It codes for CASSEAGSRQDTEAFF.

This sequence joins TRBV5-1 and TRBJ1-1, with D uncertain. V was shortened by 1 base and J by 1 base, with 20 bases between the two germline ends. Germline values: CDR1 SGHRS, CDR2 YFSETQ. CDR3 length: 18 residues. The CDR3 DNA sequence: TGCGCCAGCAGCTTGCGCACCCCGGGAGACCACGCGAACACTGAAGCTTTCTTT. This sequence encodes CASSLRTPGDHANTEAFF.

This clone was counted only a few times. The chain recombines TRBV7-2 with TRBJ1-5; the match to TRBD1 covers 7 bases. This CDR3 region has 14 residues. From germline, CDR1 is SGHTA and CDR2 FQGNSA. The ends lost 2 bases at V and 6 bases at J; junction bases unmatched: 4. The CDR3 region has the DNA TGTGCCAGCAGCTTAATGCAGGGGGGTCAGCCCCAGCATTTT. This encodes CASSLMQGGQPQHF.

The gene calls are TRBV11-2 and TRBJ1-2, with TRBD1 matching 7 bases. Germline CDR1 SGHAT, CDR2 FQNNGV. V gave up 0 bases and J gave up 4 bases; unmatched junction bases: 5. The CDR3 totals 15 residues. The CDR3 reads CASSLDPGGSYGYTF. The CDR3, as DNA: TGTGCCAGCAGCTTAGATCCAGGGGGAAGCTATGGCTACACCTTC. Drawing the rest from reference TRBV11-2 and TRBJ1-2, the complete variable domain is EAGVAQSPRYKIIEKRQSVAFWCNPISGHATLYWYQQILGQGPKLLIQFQNNGVVDDSQLPKDRFSAERLKGVDSTLKIQPAKLEDSAVYLCASSLDPGGSYGYTFGSGTRLTVV.

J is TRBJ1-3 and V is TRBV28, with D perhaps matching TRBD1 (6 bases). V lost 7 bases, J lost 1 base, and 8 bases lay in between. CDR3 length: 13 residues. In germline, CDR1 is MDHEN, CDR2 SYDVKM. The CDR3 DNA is TGTGCCAGCACGGACAGTTCTGGAAACACCATATATTTT. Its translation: CASTDSSGNTIYF.

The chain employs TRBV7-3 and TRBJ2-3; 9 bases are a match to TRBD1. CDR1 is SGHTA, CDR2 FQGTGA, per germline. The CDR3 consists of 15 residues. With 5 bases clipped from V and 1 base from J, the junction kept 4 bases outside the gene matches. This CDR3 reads CASSDRGARTDTQYF. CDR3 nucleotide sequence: TGTGCCAGCAGCGACAGGGGGGCACGCACAGATACGCAGTATTTT.

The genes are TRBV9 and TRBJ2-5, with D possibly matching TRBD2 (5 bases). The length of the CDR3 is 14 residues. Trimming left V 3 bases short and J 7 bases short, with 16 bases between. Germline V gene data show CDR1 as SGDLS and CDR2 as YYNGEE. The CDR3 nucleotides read TGTGCCAGCAGCGATCGGGCTAGCCTGGGGACCCAGTACTTC. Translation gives CASSDRASLGTQYF.

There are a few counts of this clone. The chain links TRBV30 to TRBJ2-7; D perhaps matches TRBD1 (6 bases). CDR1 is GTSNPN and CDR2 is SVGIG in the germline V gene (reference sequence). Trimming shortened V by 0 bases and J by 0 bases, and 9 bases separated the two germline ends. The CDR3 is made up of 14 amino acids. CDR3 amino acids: CAWSVQGGSYEQYF. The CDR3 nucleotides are TGTGCCTGGAGTGTACAGGGCGGCTCCTACGAGCAGTACTTC. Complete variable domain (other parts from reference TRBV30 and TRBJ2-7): SQTIHQWPATLVQPVGSPLSLECTVEGTSNPNLYWYRQAAGRGLQLLFYSVGIGQISSEVPQNLSASRPQDRQFILSSKKLLLSDSGFYLCAWSVQGGSYEQYFGPGTRLTVT.

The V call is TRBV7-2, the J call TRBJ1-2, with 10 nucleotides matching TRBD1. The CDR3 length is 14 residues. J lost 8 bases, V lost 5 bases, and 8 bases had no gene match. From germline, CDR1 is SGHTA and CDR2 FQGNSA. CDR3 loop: CASSTGQGNKGYTF. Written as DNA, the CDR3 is TGTGCCAGCAGCACGGGACAGGGGAATAAGGGCTACACCTTC.

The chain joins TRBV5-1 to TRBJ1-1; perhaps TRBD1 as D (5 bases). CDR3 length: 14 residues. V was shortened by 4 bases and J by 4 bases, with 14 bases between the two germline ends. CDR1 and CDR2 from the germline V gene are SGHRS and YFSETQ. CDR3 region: CASSRLGGTTEAFF. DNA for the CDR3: TGCGCCAGCAGCCGGCTGGGGGGGACCACTGAAGCTTTCTTT.

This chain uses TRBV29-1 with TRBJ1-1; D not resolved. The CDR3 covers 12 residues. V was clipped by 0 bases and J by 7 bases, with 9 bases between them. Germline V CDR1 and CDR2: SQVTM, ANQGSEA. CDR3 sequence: CSVEDLGVEAFF. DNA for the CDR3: TGCAGCGTTGAAGATCTAGGTGTTGAAGCTTTCTTT.

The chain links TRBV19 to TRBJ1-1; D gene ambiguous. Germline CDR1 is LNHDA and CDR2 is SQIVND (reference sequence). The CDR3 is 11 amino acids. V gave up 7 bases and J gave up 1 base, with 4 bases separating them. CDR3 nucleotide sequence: TGTGCCAGTAACGGGAACACTGAAGCTTTCTTT. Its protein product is CASNGNTEAFF.

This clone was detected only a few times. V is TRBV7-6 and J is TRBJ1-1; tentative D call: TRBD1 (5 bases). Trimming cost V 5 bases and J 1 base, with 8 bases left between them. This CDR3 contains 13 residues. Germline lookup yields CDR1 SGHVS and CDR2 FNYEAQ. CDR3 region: CASSRGTNTEAFF. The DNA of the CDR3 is TGTGCCAGCAGCAGGGGCACGAACACTGAAGCTTTCTTT.